The entry that follows covers one T cell receptor beta chain sequence. Trimming took off 1 base at V and 1 base at J, with 8 bases between the two ends. The CDR3 consists of 15 residues. The germline V gene has CDR1 SNHLY and CDR2 FYNNEI. This sample was included in a study of blood T cell repertoires in COVID-19. Across the study: COVID-19 samples from acute and convalescent phases originated in the United States, Italy and Spain. PBMCs, B-cell-depleted T cells, or T cells were the source of the cDNA or gDNA that made up the material.

Original handling: For nucleated cells, counts were estimated from reference gene primer amplification. Profiling relied on immunoSEQ multiplex PCR, and the TCRdb table lists in-frame clones only, not all of them. Clone size and the V and J calls come from that table; the DNA yielded D and trimming. Of 120,000 to 150,000 clones in the sample, around 84% were seen once. The chain is built from TRBV2 and TRBJ2-1; D not certain. What was sequenced was peripheral blood. The TCR sequence derives from a human donor with acute or convalescent COVID-19. The donor label of this sample is uncertain. The CDR3 loop is CASSEGLVSYNEQFF. CDR3 nucleotide sequence: TGTGCCAGCAGTGAAGGGCTTGTTTCCTACAATGAGCAGTTCTTC.